This T cell receptor (beta chain) comes out of a study of OX40 agonist ivuxolimab in advanced cancers. For the study at large: The dose-escalation group included hepatocellular carcinoma, melanoma, renal cell carcinoma and head and neck cancer.

Profiled with immunoSEQ multiplex PCR; TCRdb holds only in-frame clones, not every one. The sample consists of 90,000 or so clones, approximately 89% of them appearing once. The CDR3 has 13 amino acids. Trimming left V 0 bases short and J 9 bases short, with 9 bases between. CDR1 is KGHSH and CDR2 is LQKENI in the germline V gene. The receptor was isolated from an adult with an advanced solid tumor such as melanoma, head and neck, liver or kidney cancer. Here the sequenced sample was CD4+ or CD8+ T cells sorted from blood, taken in a trial of the OX40 agonist ivuxolimab. The chain recombines TRBV18 with TRBJ2-4; tentative D call: TRBD1 (6 bases). CDR3 in DNA: TGTGCCAGCTCACCACCGACAGGTGGCATTCAGTACTTC. Amino acid sequence: CASSPPTGGIQYF.